A single sample gave rise to the 30 T cell receptor beta chains below, sequenced in a study of T cells after yellow fever vaccination. From the 5' RACE reads, TCRdb called clonotypes with MiXCR, one entry per CDR3 protein. This table has around 320,000 distinct CDR3 sequences, about 10% appearing once. Sample: CD4+ T cells sorted from PBMCs, taken 5 days after the yellow fever booster vaccination. The source of these receptors is a man aged 18 to 30 who received the YFV17D yellow fever vaccine.

The rearrangement uses TRBV6-5 and TRBJ2-3; D might be TRBD2 (6 bases). V lost 8 bases and J 1 base, leaving 13 bases between the germline ends. The germline gives CDR1 MNHEY, CDR2 SVGAGI. This CDR3 is 14 amino acids long. The CDR3 DNA reads TGTGCCAGCTTCCAACCGGGGGGCACAGATACGCAGTATTTT. Translation gives CASFQPGGTDTQYF.

In its sample, this clonotype was seen a few times. The genes are TRBV5-1 and TRBJ1-5, with TRBD1 identical over 7 bases. After removal of 4 bases from V and 4 bases from J, the junction contained 5 bases not matched to a gene. This CDR3 contains 14 residues. Germline CDR1 and CDR2: SGHRS and YFSETQ. CDR3 sequence reads: CASSATGRNQPQHF. DNA of the CDR3: TGCGCCAGCAGCGCGACAGGGAGAAATCAGCCCCAGCATTTT.

This clonotype came up a few times. The V gene is TRBV7-6, the J gene TRBJ1-2; D might be TRBD1 (5 bases). V lost 6 bases to trimming and J lost 0 bases, with 17 bases between them. This CDR3 comprises 16 residues. The germline V gene encodes CDR1 SGHVS and CDR2 FNYEAQ. DNA for the CDR3: TGTGCCAGCAGTCAATACTCGGGGACGGCTAACTATGGCTACACCTTC. Translated, it gives CASSQYSGTANYGYTF.

This clonotype was counted at least ten times. The CDR3 DNA sequence: TGTGCCAGCAGGAGGACGGGTGAGCAGTTCTTC. Amino acids: CASRRTGEQFF. The rearrangement joins TRBV14 to TRBJ2-1; D is unclear. CDR1 and CDR2 (germline): SGHDN, FVKESK. V lost 6 bases, J lost 9 bases, and 9 bases lay in between. The CDR3 extends over 11 amino acids.

This clonotype was counted only a few times. The rearrangement links TRBV11-2 to TRBJ2-3; D remains ambiguous. Trimming shortened V by 5 bases and J by 5 bases, and 14 bases separated the two germline ends. The CDR3 is 14 amino acids. CDR1 is SGHAT and CDR2 is FQNNGV in the germline V gene. The DNA for the CDR3 is TGTGCCAGCAGCCTCCTAAGTAGCCGAGATACGCAGTATTTT. It translates to CASSLLSSRDTQYF. The variable domain in full, completed from reference TRBV11-2 and TRBJ2-3, reads EAGVAQSPRYKIIEKRQSVAFWCNPISGHATLYWYQQILGQGPKLLIQFQNNGVVDDSQLPKDRFSAERLKGVDSTLKIQPAKLEDSAVYLCASSLLSSRDTQYFGPGTRLTVL.

The chain has TRBV20-1 and TRBJ1-5; possible D gene TRBD1, 5 bases. The CDR3 loop spans 16 amino acids. Germline CDR1 reads DFQATT; CDR2 reads SNEGSKA (reference sequence). Trimming removed 5 bases at V and 3 bases at J, with 20 bases between. Here the CDR3 DNA reads TGCAGTGCTCTGCGGCCCCTGGCAGGGCTCAATCAGCCCCAGCATTTT. Protein sequence: CSALRPLAGLNQPQHF.

This chain links TRBV6-6 with TRBJ2-1; 10 bases line up with TRBD2. The CDR3 has 16 amino acids. V dropped 5 bases and J dropped 1; count of bases not matched to a gene: 5. CDR1 MNHNY and CDR2 SVGAGI come from the germline V gene (reference sequence). In DNA form, the CDR3 reads TGTGCCAGCAGTCCCACTAGCGGGGCTTCCTACAATGAGCAGTTCTTC. Translation: CASSPTSGASYNEQFF.

The chain has TRBV29-1 and TRBJ2-7, with D possibly matching TRBD1 (6 bases). The germline V gene encodes CDR1 SQVTM and CDR2 ANQGSEA. The CDR3 loop spans 14 amino acids. V lost 4 bases and J lost 2, with 15 bases in between. CDR3 sequence (DNA): TGCAGCGTTGGGGCACAGGGCCTAACCTACGAGCAGTACTTC. This sequence encodes CSVGAQGLTYEQYF.

This clonotype was observed a few times. The gene calls are TRBV12-3 or TRBV12-4 and TRBJ2-2, with D perhaps matching TRBD1 (6 bases). The CDR3 contains 17 residues. Trimming removed 1 base from V and 3 bases from J, with 15 bases in between. The chain's CDR3 is CASSLEGGARYTGELFF. The DNA of the CDR3 is TGTGCCAGCAGTTTAGAAGGGGGTGCGCGTTACACCGGGGAGCTGTTTTTT.

This clonotype was observed a few times. This chain connects TRBV20-1 to TRBJ1-5; no firm D call. Germline CDR1 reads DFQATT; CDR2 reads SNEGSKA (reference sequence). This CDR3 comprises 14 residues. V was pared by 6 bases and J by 0 bases, with 12 bases between. The CDR3 DNA follows: TGCAGTGCCCGGCCACAGAGTAGCAATCAGCCCCAGCATTTT. Translation: CSARPQSSNQPQHF.

This rearrangement joins TRBV7-3 to TRBJ2-2, with unresolved D. CDR1 and CDR2 (germline): SGHTA, FQGTGA. The CDR3 loop spans 15 amino acids. V shed 2 bases and J shed 3 bases, with 10 bases lying between them. CDR3 protein: CASSLLVQDTGELFF. In nucleotides, the CDR3 is TGTGCCAGCAGCTTACTTGTACAAGACACCGGGGAGCTGTTTTTT.

This clonotype was seen a few times. This chain uses TRBV7-9 with TRBJ1-2, with D uncertain. From germline, CDR1 is SEHNR and CDR2 FQNEAQ (reference sequence). V gave up 3 bases and J gave up 4 bases, with 12 bases separating them. CDR3 length: 14 amino acids. DNA of the CDR3: TGTGCCAGCAGCTTGGCAGGTCAAACCTATGGCTACACCTTC. It yields the protein CASSLAGQTYGYTF.

The chain combines TRBV15 with TRBJ1-5; D unresolved. Trimming shortened V by 3 bases and J by 5 bases, and 8 bases separated the two germline ends. This CDR3 is 13 amino acids long. CDR1 is LNHNV, CDR2 YYDKDF, per germline (reference sequence). The CDR3 region has the DNA TGTGCCACCAGCAGTGACACAGATCAGCCCCAGCATTTT. It encodes CATSSDTDQPQHF.

The gene calls are TRBV6-1 and TRBJ1-4; D gene unclear. The V end was cut by 6 bases, the J end by 0 bases, with 8 bases between. Germline V gives CDR1 MNHNS, CDR2 SASEGT. This CDR3 region has 14 residues. The CDR3 DNA is TGTGCCAGCAGCAAGAGGGCAACTAATGAAAAACTGTTTTTT. As protein: CASSKRATNEKLFF.

This chain connects TRBV10-3 to TRBJ2-2, with D perhaps TRBD2 (5 bases). The length of the CDR3 is 14 residues. From germline, CDR1 is ENHRY and CDR2 SYGVKD. V was clipped by 11 bases and J by 6 bases, with 19 bases between them. CDR3 sequence: CADGWLADPGELFF. The DNA of the CDR3 is TGTGCCGACGGGTGGCTAGCTGACCCCGGGGAGCTGTTTTTT.

This rearrangement joins TRBV14 to TRBJ2-1; possible D gene TRBD2, 7 bases. Germline loops: CDR1 SGHDN, CDR2 FVKESK. The V end lost 4 bases, the J end lost 2 bases, and 15 bases lay between the germline ends. The CDR3 is 16 amino acids. Here the CDR3 DNA reads TGTGCCAGCAGCCTCCTAAGGGGGGGTCCCTACAATGAGCAGTTCTTC. Its protein is CASSLLRGGPYNEQFF.

A few counts support this clonotype. The CDR3 DNA is TGTGCCAGCAGCTTAGATCCAGTTCCACAAGAGACCCAGTACTTC. This translates into CASSLDPVPQETQYF. The chain has TRBV7-2 and TRBJ2-5, with D unresolved. The CDR3 has 15 amino acids. CDR1 and CDR2 from the germline V gene are SGHTA and FQGNSA. The V end was cut by 1 base, the J end by 2 bases, with 11 bases between.

The rearrangement links TRBV2 to TRBJ1-3; TRBD1 matches 7 bases. The ends lost 8 bases at V and 6 bases at J; junction bases unmatched: 10. Germline V gene sequence: CDR1 SNHLY, CDR2 FYNNEI. The CDR3 length is 14 residues. Here the CDR3 DNA reads TGTGCCAGCGGAGCTACGACAGGGCCAAACACCATATATTTT. It specifies CASGATTGPNTIYF. The variable domain in full, with the rest retrieved from reference TRBV2 and TRBJ1-3, is EPEVTQTPSHQVTQMGQEVILRCVPISNHLYFYWYRQILGQKVEFLVSFYNNEISEKSEIFDDQFSVERPDGSNFTLKIRSTKLEDSAMYFCASGATTGPNTIYFGEGSWLTVV.

This clonotype showed up just a few times. The rearrangement links TRBV16 to TRBJ2-7, with D unclear. CDR1 KGHSY and CDR2 FQNENV come from the germline V gene. The V end lost 3 bases, the J end lost 2 bases, and 11 bases lay between the germline ends. The CDR3 runs 14 residues. Written as DNA, the CDR3 is TGTGCCAGCAGCCACCACAGAGAACCCTACGAGCAGTACTTC. Protein sequence: CASSHHREPYEQYF.

The chain has TRBV10-1 and TRBJ2-1; 9 bases fit TRBD2. Germline CDR1 and CDR2: WNHNN and SYGVQD (reference sequence). V was clipped by 7 bases and J by 6 bases; unmatched bases: 7. The CDR3 totals 14 residues. CDR3 amino acids: CASIIVAGVNEQFF. The CDR3 nucleotides read TGCGCCAGCATCATAGTAGCGGGGGTCAATGAGCAGTTCTTC.

In this sample, this clonotype turned up a few times. This sequence joins TRBV6-1 and TRBJ2-2, with 10 nucleotides matching TRBD2. V was clipped by 7 bases and J by 1 base; unmatched bases: 3. The CDR3 has 15 amino acids. Germline CDR1 and CDR2: MNHNS and SASEGT. CDR3 DNA sequence: TGTGCCAGCAACCTAGCGGGGGTGAACACCGGGGAGCTGTTTTTT. Translating it yields CASNLAGVNTGELFF.

This rearrangement joins TRBV9 to TRBJ2-3; TRBD2 is a possible D gene (7 bases). The CDR3 runs to 15 residues. CDR1 and CDR2 (germline): SGDLS, YYNGEE. V was cut by 4 bases and J by 5 bases, with 17 bases left in between. The CDR3 loop is CASSRMGGRGDTQYF. The CDR3 DNA follows: TGTGCCAGCAGCCGGATGGGGGGGCGCGGAGATACGCAGTATTTT.

This clonotype has more than one count but fewer than ten. V usage is TRBV2 and J usage is TRBJ1-6; 8 nucleotides agree with TRBD1. The CDR3 loop spans 15 amino acids. Germline V CDR1 and CDR2: SNHLY, FYNNEI. The trim removed 7 bases at V and 8 bases at J, leaving 10 bases unmatched. DNA for the CDR3: TGTGCCAGCATTCCGGACAGGGCGAGATATTCACCCCTCCACTTT. As protein: CASIPDRARYSPLHF.

Only a few counts were recorded for this clonotype. The V and J genes are TRBV20-1 and TRBJ1-6, with unresolved D. Trimming cost V 1 base and J 7 bases, with 11 bases left between them. The CDR3 contains 14 residues. Germline V CDR1 and CDR2: DFQATT, SNEGSKA (reference sequence). The CDR3 region has the DNA TGCAGTGCTAGAGTAGGGTCAAGAAATTCACCCCTCCACTTT. Its protein product is CSARVGSRNSPLHF.

This clonotype showed up just a few times. This CDR3 reads CASSPRGGADYGYTF. In DNA form, the CDR3 reads TGTGCCAGCAGCCCCCGCGGGGGGGCTGACTATGGCTACACCTTC. The chain joins TRBV7-2 to TRBJ1-2, with D perhaps matching TRBD1 (6 bases). Germline V gives CDR1 SGHTA, CDR2 FQGNSA. Between the trimmed V and J ends, which lost 5 bases and 3 bases, there was a span of 16 bases. The CDR3 is 15 amino acids.

For this clonotype: The junction and the germline gene differ at one end; a read error may be behind it. The J gene is TRBJ2-3, the V gene TRBV7-7; TRBD1 matches 9 bases. Germline CDR1 SSHAT, CDR2 FNYEAQ (reference sequence). This CDR3 is 13 amino acids long. Here the CDR3 reads CASSLMGQGLQYF. The DNA for the CDR3 is TGTGCTAGCAGCTTAATGGGACAGGGTCTGCAGTATTTT.

CDR3 sequence reads: CASSLRSGGSKDTQYF. In DNA form, the CDR3 reads TGTGCCAGCAGCTTACGTAGCGGGGGGTCCAAAGATACGCAGTATTTT. V gene TRBV7-2 combines with J gene TRBJ2-3; 10 nucleotides agree with TRBD2. CDR1 is SGHTA, CDR2 FQGNSA, per germline. V lost 2 bases, J lost 5 bases, and 7 bases stayed unmatched. The CDR3 has 16 residues.

This clonotype was seen ten or more times. J is TRBJ2-5 and V is TRBV5-1, with 10 bases fitting TRBD1. Germline trimming cut 6 bases from V and 4 bases from J; bases unmatched to any gene: 9. CDR3 size: 15 residues. Per germline, CDR1 SGHRS and CDR2 YFSETQ. CDR3 amino acids: CASKIDRGRRETQYF. CDR3 nucleotide sequence: TGCGCCAGCAAGATTGACAGGGGGCGTCGAGAGACCCAGTACTTC. Combining the CDR3 with reference TRBV5-1 and TRBJ2-5 gives the whole variable domain KAGVTQTPRYLIKTRGQQVTLSCSPISGHRSVSWYQQTPGQGLQFLFEYFSETQRNKGNFPGRFSGRQFSNSRSEMNVSTLELGDSALYLCASKIDRGRRETQYFGPGTRLLVL.

The chain uses TRBV23-1 and TRBJ1-5; possible D gene TRBD1, 6 bases. TRBV23-1 is sorted into the ORF group, with uncertain function. V was trimmed by 10 bases and J by 2 bases, leaving 15 bases between them. The CDR3 is 14 residues long. CDR3 amino acids: CATQGRVRNQPQHF. DNA of the CDR3: TGCGCCACCCAGGGGAGGGTGCGCAATCAGCCCCAGCATTTT.

The chain combines TRBV9 with TRBJ1-1; no firm D call. This CDR3 comprises 14 residues. Trimming left V 4 bases short and J 6 bases short, with 16 bases between. Germline V gene sequence: CDR1 SGDLS, CDR2 YYNGEE. Written as DNA, the CDR3 is TGTGCCAGCAGCACAAGAGAGGGTGGGGCTGAAGCTTTCTTT. Translating gives CASSTREGGAEAFF.